Below are 9 T cell receptor beta chains sequenced from a single sample in a study of monozygotic twins with inflammatory bowel disease. For each CDR3 protein, TCRdb gives one entry from its re-call of the 5' RACE reads, without DNA. This table lists some 150,000 distinct CDR3 sequences. The sequenced sample consisted of blood. These receptors were taken from a human donor with ulcerative colitis or Crohn's disease, or a healthy co-twin of an affected twin (not recorded which).

CDR3 sequence reads: CAWRRKGRREKLFF. The chain couples TRBV30 to TRBJ1-4. The germline V gene encodes CDR1 GTSNPN and CDR2 SVGIG (reference sequence). The CDR3 covers 14 residues.

The CDR3 loop is CASSYSTAVSGNTIYF. This sequence joins TRBV6-5 and TRBJ1-3. This CDR3 is 16 amino acids long. Germline CDR1 MNHEY, CDR2 SVGAGI.

The J gene is TRBJ2-7, the V gene TRBV14; TCRdb's D call, TRBD1, is unchecked because there is no DNA. Looked up from germline, CDR1 is SGHDN and CDR2 is FVKESK. The CDR3 is 14 residues long. The CDR3 loop is CASSQGGGGDEQYF.

The rearrangement joins TRBV20-1 to TRBJ1-2; TCRdb reports TRBD1, a call that lacks DNA to check it against. CDR1 and CDR2 from the germline V gene are DFQATT and SNEGSKA (reference sequence). The CDR3 covers 15 residues. The CDR3 sequence is CSANPWRTAARVDTF.

CDR3 in amino acids: CASSPYGSTDREDEKLFF. V and J are TRBV11-1 and TRBJ1-4; with no DNA, the TCRdb D assignment of TRBD1 cannot be verified. In germline, CDR1 is SGHAT, CDR2 FQDESV (reference sequence). CDR3 length equals 18 residues.

V is TRBV29-1 and J is TRBJ1-2. The V gene's germline CDR1 is SQVTM and CDR2 ANQGSEA. The CDR3 loop spans 13 amino acids. The CDR3 sequence is CSVVAGRPYGYTF.

The chain recombines TRBV29-1 with TRBJ1-2; TCRdb selects TRBD1, and the lack of DNA leaves this call unchecked. The CDR3 spans 15 residues. Germline CDR1 is SQVTM and CDR2 is ANQGSEA. CDR3 sequence reads: CSVRDRVGSTYGYTF.

The chain carries TRBV14 and TRBJ2-1; TCRdb's D call of TRBD1 is untestable without DNA. CDR3 length: 15 amino acids. CDR1 and CDR2 (germline): SGHDN, FVKESK. CDR3 amino acids: CASSHRLHYRNEQYF.

The CDR3 region is CASSWGLAGGNEQFF. J is TRBJ2-1 and V is TRBV11-2; lacking DNA, the TRBD2 call made by TCRdb goes unchecked. This CDR3 has 15 residues. Germline V gene lookup returns CDR1 SGHAT and CDR2 FQNNGV.